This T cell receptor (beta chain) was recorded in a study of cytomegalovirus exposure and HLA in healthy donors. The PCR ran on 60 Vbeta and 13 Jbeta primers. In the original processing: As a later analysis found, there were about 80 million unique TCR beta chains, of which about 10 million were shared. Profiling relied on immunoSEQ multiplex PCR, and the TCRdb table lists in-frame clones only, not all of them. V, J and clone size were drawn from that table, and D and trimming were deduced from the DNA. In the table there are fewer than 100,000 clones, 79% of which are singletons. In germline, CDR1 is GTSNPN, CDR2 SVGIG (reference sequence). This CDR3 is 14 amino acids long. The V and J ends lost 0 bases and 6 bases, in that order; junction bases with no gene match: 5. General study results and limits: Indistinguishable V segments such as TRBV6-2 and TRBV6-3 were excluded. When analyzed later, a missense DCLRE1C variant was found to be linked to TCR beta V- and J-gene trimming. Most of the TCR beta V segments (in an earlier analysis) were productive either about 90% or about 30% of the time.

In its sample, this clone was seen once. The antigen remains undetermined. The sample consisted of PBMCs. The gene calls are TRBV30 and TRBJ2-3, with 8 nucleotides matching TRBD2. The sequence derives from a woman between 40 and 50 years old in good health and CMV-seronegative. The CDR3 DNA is TGTGCCTGGAGTGTCACTAGCGGCGTGGATACGCAGTATTTT. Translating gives CAWSVTSGVDTQYF. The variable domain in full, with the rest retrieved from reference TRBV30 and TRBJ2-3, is SQTIHQWPATLVQPVGSPLSLECTVEGTSNPNLYWYRQAAGRGLQLLFYSVGIGQISSEVPQNLSASRPQDRQFILSSKKLLLSDSGFYLCAWSVTSGVDTQYFGPGTRLTVL.